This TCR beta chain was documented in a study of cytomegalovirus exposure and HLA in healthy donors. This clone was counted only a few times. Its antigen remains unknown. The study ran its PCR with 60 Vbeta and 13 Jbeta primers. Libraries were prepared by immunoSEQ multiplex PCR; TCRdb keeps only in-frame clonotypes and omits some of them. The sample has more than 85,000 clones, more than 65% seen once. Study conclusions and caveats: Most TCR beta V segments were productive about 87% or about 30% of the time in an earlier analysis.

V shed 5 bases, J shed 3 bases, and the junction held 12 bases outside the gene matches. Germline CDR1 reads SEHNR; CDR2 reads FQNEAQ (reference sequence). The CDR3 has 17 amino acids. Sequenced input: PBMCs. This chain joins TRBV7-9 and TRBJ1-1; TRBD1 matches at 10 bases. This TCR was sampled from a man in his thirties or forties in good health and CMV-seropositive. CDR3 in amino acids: CASSTQTGGLTDTEAFF. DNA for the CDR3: TGTGCCAGCAGCACTCAGACAGGGGGCTTGACGGACACTGAAGCTTTCTTT.